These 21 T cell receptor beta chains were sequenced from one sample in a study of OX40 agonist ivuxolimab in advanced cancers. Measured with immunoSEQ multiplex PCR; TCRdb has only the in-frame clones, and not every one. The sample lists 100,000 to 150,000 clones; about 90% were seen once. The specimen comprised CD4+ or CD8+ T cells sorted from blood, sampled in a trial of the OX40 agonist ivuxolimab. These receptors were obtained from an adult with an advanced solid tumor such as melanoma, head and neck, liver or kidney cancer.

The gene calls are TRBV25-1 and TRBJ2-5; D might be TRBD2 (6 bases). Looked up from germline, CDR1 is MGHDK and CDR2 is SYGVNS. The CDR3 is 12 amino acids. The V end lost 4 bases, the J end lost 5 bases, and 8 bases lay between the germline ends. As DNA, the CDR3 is TGTGCCAGCAGTGCCGCGGGGGAGACCCAGTACTTC. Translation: CASSAAGETQYF.

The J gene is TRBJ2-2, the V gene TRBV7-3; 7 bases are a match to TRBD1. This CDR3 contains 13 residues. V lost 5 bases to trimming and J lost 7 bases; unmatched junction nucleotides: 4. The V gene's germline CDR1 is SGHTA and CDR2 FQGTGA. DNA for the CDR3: TGTGCCAGCAGCCTCCAGGGGGTCGGGGAGCTGTTTTTT. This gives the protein CASSLQGVGELFF.

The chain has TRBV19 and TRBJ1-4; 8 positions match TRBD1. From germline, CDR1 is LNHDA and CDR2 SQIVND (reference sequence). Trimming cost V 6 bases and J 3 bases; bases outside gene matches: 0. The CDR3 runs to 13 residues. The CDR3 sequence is CASRDRANEKLFF. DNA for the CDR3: TGTGCCAGTAGGGACAGGGCTAATGAAAAACTGTTTTTT.

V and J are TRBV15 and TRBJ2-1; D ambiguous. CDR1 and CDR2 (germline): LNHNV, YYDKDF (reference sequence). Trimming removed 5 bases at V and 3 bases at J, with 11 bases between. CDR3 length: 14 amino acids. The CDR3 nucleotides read TGTGCCACCAGCCCAGGAAATTACTACAATGAGCAGTTCTTC. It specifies CATSPGNYYNEQFF.

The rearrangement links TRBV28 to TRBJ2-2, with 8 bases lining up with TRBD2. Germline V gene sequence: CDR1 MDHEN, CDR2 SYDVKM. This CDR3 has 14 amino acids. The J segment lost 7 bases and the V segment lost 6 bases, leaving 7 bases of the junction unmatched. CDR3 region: CASRSTGTSGELFF. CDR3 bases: TGTGCCAGCAGGTCCACAGGGACTAGCGGGGAGCTGTTTTTT.

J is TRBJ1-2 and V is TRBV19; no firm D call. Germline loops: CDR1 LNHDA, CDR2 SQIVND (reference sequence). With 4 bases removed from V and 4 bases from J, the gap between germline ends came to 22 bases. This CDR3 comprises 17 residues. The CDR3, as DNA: TGTGCCAGTAGTACCCCAGGCGACGGGCCTGCTAGCTATGGCTACACCTTC. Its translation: CASSTPGDGPASYGYTF.

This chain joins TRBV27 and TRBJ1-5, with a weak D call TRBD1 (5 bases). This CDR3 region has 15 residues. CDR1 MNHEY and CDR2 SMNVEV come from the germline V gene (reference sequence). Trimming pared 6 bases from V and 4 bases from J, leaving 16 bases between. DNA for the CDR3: TGTGCCAGCAGCCGTACAGGTGTGATTAATCAGCCCCAGCATTTT. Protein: CASSRTGVINQPQHF.

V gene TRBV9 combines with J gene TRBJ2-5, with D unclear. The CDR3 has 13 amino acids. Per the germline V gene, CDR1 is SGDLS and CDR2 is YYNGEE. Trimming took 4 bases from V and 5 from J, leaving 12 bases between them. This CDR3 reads CASSSSWGETQYF. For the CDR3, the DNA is TGTGCCAGCAGCTCCTCGTGGGGTGAGACCCAGTACTTC.

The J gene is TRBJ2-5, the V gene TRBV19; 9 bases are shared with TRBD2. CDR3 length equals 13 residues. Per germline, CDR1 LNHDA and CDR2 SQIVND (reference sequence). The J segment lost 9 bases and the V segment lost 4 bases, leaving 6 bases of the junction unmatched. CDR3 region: CASSNRLAAAQYF. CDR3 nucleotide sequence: TGTGCCAGTAGTAACAGACTAGCGGCAGCCCAGTACTTC.

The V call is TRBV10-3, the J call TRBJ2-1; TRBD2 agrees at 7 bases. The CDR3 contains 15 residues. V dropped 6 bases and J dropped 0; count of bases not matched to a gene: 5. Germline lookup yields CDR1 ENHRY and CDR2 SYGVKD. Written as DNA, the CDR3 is TGTGCCATCAGCGTAGCGGGCGCCTCCTACAATGAGCAGTTCTTC. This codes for CAISVAGASYNEQFF.

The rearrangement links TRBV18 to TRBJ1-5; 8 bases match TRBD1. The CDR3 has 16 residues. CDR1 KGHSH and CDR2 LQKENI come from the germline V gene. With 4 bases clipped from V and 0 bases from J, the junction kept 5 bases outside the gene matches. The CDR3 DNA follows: TGTGCCAGCTCACGAGGACAGGGCGATAGCAATCAGCCCCAGCATTTT. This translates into CASSRGQGDSNQPQHF. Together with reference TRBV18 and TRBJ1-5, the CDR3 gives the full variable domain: NAGVMQNPRHLVRRRGQEARLRCSPMKGHSHVYWYRQLPEEGLKFMVYLQKENIIDESGMPKERFSAEFPKEGPSILRIQQVVRGDSAAYFCASSRGQGDSNQPQHFGDGTRLSIL.

This CDR3 reads CASSLWTVSNTEAFF. In DNA form, the CDR3 reads TGTGCCAGCTCATTATGGACAGTTAGTAACACTGAAGCTTTCTTT. V usage is TRBV18 and J usage is TRBJ1-1, with a weak D call TRBD1 (6 bases). The CDR3 contains 15 residues. CDR1 is KGHSH and CDR2 is LQKENI in the germline V gene. The V end was cut by 5 bases, the J end by 2 bases, with 15 bases between.

The DNA for the CDR3 is TGTGCCAGCAGCTTCGACAGGCTCCCGACCTACGAGCAGTACTTC. Protein product: CASSFDRLPTYEQYF. V and J are TRBV7-8 and TRBJ2-7; possible D gene TRBD1, 6 bases. The CDR3 covers 15 residues. Per the germline V gene, CDR1 is SGHVS and CDR2 is FQNEAQ. V was clipped by 3 bases and J by 2 bases, with 14 bases between them.

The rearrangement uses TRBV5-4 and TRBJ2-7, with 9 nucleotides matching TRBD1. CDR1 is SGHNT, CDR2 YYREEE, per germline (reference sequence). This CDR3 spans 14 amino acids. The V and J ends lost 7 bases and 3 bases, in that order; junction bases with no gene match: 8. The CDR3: CASGSGQGYYEQYF. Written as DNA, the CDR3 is TGTGCCAGCGGCTCGGGACAGGGCTACTACGAGCAGTACTTC.

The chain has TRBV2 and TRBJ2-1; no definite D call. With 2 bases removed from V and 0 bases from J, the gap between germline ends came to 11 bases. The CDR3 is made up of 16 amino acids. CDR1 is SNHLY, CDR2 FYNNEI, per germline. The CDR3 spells CASSEKAPSSYNEQFF. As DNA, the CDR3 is TGTGCCAGCAGTGAAAAAGCTCCGAGCTCCTACAATGAGCAGTTCTTC.

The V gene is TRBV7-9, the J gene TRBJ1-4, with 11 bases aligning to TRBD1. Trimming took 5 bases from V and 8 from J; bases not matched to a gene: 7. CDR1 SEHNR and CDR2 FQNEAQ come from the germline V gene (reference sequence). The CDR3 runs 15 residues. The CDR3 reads CASSGGTGGGEKLFF. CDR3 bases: TGTGCCAGCAGCGGAGGGACAGGGGGAGGCGAAAAACTGTTTTTT.

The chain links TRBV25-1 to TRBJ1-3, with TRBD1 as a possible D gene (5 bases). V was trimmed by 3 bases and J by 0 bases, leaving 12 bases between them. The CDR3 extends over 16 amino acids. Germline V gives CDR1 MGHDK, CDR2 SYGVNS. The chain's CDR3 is CASSEGGFSSGNTIYF. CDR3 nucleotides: TGTGCCAGCAGTGAGGGGGGGTTCTCCTCTGGAAACACCATATATTTT. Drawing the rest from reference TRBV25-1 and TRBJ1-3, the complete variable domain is EADIYQTPRYLVIGTGKKITLECSQTMGHDKMYWYQQDPGMELHLIHYSYGVNSTEKGDLSSESTVSRIRTEHFPLTLESARPSHTSQYLCASSEGGFSSGNTIYFGEGSWLTVV.

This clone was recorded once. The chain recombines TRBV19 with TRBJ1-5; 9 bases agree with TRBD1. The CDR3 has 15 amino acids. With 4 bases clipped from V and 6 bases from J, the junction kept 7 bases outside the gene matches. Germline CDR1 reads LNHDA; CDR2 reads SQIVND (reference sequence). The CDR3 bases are TGTGCCAGTAGTAACTCCGGGACAGGGCGTCAGCCCCAGCATTTT. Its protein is CASSNSGTGRQPQHF.

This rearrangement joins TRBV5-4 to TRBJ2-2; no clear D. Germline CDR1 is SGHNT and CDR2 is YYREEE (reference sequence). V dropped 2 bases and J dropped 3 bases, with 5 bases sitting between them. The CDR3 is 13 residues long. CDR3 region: CASSFGYTGELFF. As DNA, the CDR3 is TGTGCCAGCAGCTTCGGTTACACCGGGGAGCTGTTTTTT.

The CDR3 nucleotides are TGTGCCAGCAGTTCCCTGGAGGGCGGCCGAGGCAATCAGCCCCAGCATTTT. As protein: CASSSLEGGRGNQPQHF. This chain links TRBV28 with TRBJ1-5; no definite D call. Between the trimmed V and J ends, which lost 4 bases and 2 bases, there was a span of 18 bases. The CDR3 sequence is 17 residues long. Per germline, CDR1 MDHEN and CDR2 SYDVKM.

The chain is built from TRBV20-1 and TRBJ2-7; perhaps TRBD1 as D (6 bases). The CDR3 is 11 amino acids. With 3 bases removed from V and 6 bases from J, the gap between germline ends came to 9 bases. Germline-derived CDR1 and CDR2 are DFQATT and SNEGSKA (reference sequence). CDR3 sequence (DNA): TGCAGTGCTAGGGGACAACTCGAGCAGTACTTC. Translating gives CSARGQLEQYF.